The clone carrying this T cell receptor (beta chain) was seen more than once but under ten times. Its matching antigen is unknown. This entry belongs to a study of beta chain features in type 1 diabetes. Study conclusions and caveats: TCRB CDR3 length was moderately but significantly reduced in all four CD4+ subsets of Type 1 diabetes patients.

The sequenced template was cDNA made from the entire isolated RNA. The study sequenced naive, central memory and regulatory T cell samples to an average of around 3.4 million reads. Generated by immunoSEQ multiplex PCR, the TCRdb table keeps only in-frame clones and is missing some. In the table there are some 150,000 clones, about 13% of which are singletons. This CDR3 has 14 amino acids. CDR1 and CDR2 from the germline V gene are MDHEN and SYDVKM. V dropped 4 bases and J dropped 4 bases, with 11 bases sitting between them. The V and J genes are TRBV28 and TRBJ1-3; the D gene is possibly TRBD1 (5 bases). The receptor was isolated from a man younger than 35 with type 1 diabetes. The sample taken for sequencing was central memory CD4+ T cells from blood. The CDR3 protein is CASSSTVRGNTIYF. The CDR3 nucleotides are TGTGCCAGCAGTTCGACAGTGAGGGGAAACACCATATATTTT.